A selection of T cell receptor beta chains follows, all from one sample in a study of identical twins. TCRdb re-derived calls from the 5' RACE reads in MiXCR, one entry per CDR3 protein. The table shows around 530,000 distinct CDR3 sequences, with about 16% occurring only once. The same data also contributed to another study, on yellow fever vaccine responses in identical twins.

The sample taken for sequencing was CD4+ T cells sorted from blood. The receptor source for this set is a woman under 30 in good health. Each CDR3 is given with its conserved first and last residue.

CDR3 protein: CATSTLAGYNEQFF; J gene: TRBJ2-1; V gene: TRBV24-1
CDR3 protein: CAISEDWRSEQFF; J gene: TRBJ2-1; V gene: TRBV10-3
CDR3 protein: CASGSGLLYEQYF; J gene: TRBJ2-7; V gene: TRBV5-5
CDR3 protein: CASRSNSGASSYNEQFF; J gene: TRBJ2-1; V gene: TRBV7-2
CDR3 protein: CAIRSSEHEQYF; J gene: TRBJ2-7; V gene: TRBV10-3
CDR3 protein: CASRPGTRREGETQYF; J gene: TRBJ2-5; V gene: TRBV7-2
CDR3 protein: CASSLVLAGGLNNEQFF; J gene: TRBJ2-1; V gene: TRBV11-2
CDR3 protein: CAISADRGQNYGYTF; J gene: TRBJ1-2; V gene: TRBV10-3
CDR3 protein: CASSSTRLGGELFF; J gene: TRBJ2-2; V gene: TRBV11-2
CDR3 protein: CASSATQGYGYTF; J gene: TRBJ1-2; V gene: TRBV7-2
CDR3 protein: CASSLRGRQETQYF; J gene: TRBJ2-5; V gene: TRBV12-3/TRBV12-4
CDR3 protein: CASSLGQSAEAFF; J gene: TRBJ1-1; V gene: TRBV7-9
CDR3 protein: CATSAGPGNEKLFF; J gene: TRBJ1-4; V gene: TRBV24-1
CDR3 protein: CASSTGGVVNQPQHF; J gene: TRBJ1-5; V gene: TRBV27
CDR3 protein: CATRQAGELFF; J gene: TRBJ2-2; V gene: TRBV10-3
CDR3 protein: CASRFGGQGRFGETQYF; J gene: TRBJ2-5; V gene: TRBV12-3/TRBV12-4
CDR3 protein: CASSVFSGVNEQYF; J gene: TRBJ2-7; V gene: TRBV5-6
CDR3 protein: CASSSEQGAYNEQFF; J gene: TRBJ2-1; V gene: TRBV5-1
CDR3 protein: CASSPRDRATDTQYF; J gene: TRBJ2-3; V gene: TRBV6-1
CDR3 protein: CATSRDPGSSYEQYF; J gene: TRBJ2-7; V gene: TRBV15
CDR3 protein: CASSEVQGYNEQFF; J gene: TRBJ2-1; V gene: TRBV25-1
CDR3 protein: CASSERTSGGVAEQFF; J gene: TRBJ2-1; V gene: TRBV2
CDR3 protein: CASSFQGAVDTQYF; J gene: TRBJ2-3; V gene: TRBV12-3/TRBV12-4
CDR3 protein: CASRAEAEYGYTF; J gene: TRBJ1-2; V gene: TRBV9
CDR3 protein: CASSPSRGRAATNEKLFF; J gene: TRBJ1-4; V gene: TRBV18
CDR3 protein: CASSQVPSPSGSNGELFF; J gene: TRBJ2-2; V gene: TRBV3-1
CDR3 protein: CASSYAASGTDTQYF; J gene: TRBJ2-3; V gene: TRBV7-6
CDR3 protein: CASSEGGHTDTQYF; J gene: TRBJ2-3; V gene: TRBV6-1
CDR3 protein: CASSFWLAGGTDTQYF; J gene: TRBJ2-3; V gene: TRBV12-3/TRBV12-4
CDR3 protein: CAISQPPSSYEQYF; J gene: TRBJ2-7; V gene: TRBV10-3
CDR3 protein: CASSLGLGRVGNIQYF; J gene: TRBJ2-4; V gene: TRBV5-1
CDR3 protein: CASSQTGTGGVYRFF; J gene: TRBJ2-1; V gene: TRBV7-9
CDR3 protein: CSAVAGGYNEQFF; J gene: TRBJ2-1; V gene: TRBV20-1
CDR3 protein: CASSQRLNTGELFF; J gene: TRBJ2-2; V gene: TRBV5-1
CDR3 protein: CASSSLGTSGNNEQFF; J gene: TRBJ2-1; V gene: TRBV7-9
CDR3 protein: CAMGLESNEQFF; J gene: TRBJ2-1; V gene: TRBV10-3
CDR3 protein: CSAVREGQGAVVNQPQHF; J gene: TRBJ1-5; V gene: TRBV20-1
CDR3 protein: CASRNRGNTEAFF; J gene: TRBJ1-1; V gene: TRBV2
CDR3 protein: CASSVDPSEGINTEAFF; J gene: TRBJ1-1; V gene: TRBV9
CDR3 protein: CASSHSGTDNEKLFF; J gene: TRBJ1-4; V gene: TRBV5-1
CDR3 protein: CATSRGTSGKETQYF; J gene: TRBJ2-5; V gene: TRBV15
CDR3 protein: CASSQDRGRYGYTF; J gene: TRBJ1-2; V gene: TRBV3-1
CDR3 protein: CASSPWTAPRADTQYF; J gene: TRBJ2-3; V gene: TRBV14
CDR3 protein: CASSLVASGTITDTQYF; J gene: TRBJ2-3; V gene: TRBV5-1
CDR3 protein: CASSVGGGTTHEQYF; J gene: TRBJ2-7; V gene: TRBV9
CDR3 protein: CASSQDGRVGTEAFF; J gene: TRBJ1-1; V gene: TRBV3-1
CDR3 protein: CASSLETRVSGELFF; J gene: TRBJ2-2; V gene: TRBV12-3/TRBV12-4